This paragraph covers one TCR beta chain sequence. Assay: immunoSEQ multiplex PCR; the TCRdb copy retains only in-frame clones and omits some. The profile covers 52,000 or so clones, with almost 85% appearing a single time and 6% to 7% taken by the ten largest. This specimen comes from a study of radiotherapy plus CTLA-4 blockade in lung cancer. Trimming stripped 7 bases from V and 6 bases from J, with 11 bases between. This CDR3 is 12 amino acids long. Looked up from germline, CDR1 is SGHTA and CDR2 is FQGNSA. The input for sequencing was peripheral blood, taken from a patient treated with radiotherapy plus ipilimumab. This rearrangement joins TRBV7-2 to TRBJ2-3; TRBD2 is a possible D gene (5 bases). The receptor was derived from a human donor with non-small cell lung cancer whose response to radiotherapy plus ipilimumab could not be evaluated. The CDR3 here is CASNTRVDTQYF. In DNA, the CDR3 is TGTGCCAGCAATACGAGGGTGGATACGCAGTATTTT.